The 11 T cell receptor beta chains in this list originate from one sample, sequenced in a study of control samples from healthy donors and cancer patients. Repertoires were generated with immunoSEQ multiplex PCR, while TCRdb's copy carries only in-frame clones and drops some. The table records approximately 30,000 clones, approximately 94% of them present only once. The sequencing sample was made of blood. The receptors here all came from a man in his 60s in good health.

The chain couples TRBV5-1 to TRBJ2-7; perhaps D is TRBD1 or TRBD2 (5 bases each). The CDR3 has 15 amino acids. The germline V gene encodes CDR1 SGHRS and CDR2 YFSETQ. The V end was cut by 1 base, the J end by 0 bases, with 11 bases between. CDR3 loop: CASSLSGGSSYEQYF. The CDR3 DNA sequence: TGCGCCAGCAGCTTGAGTGGGGGTAGCTCCTACGAGCAGTACTTC.

This sequence joins TRBV6-1 and TRBJ1-6; 7 nucleotides align to TRBD1. J was trimmed by 5 bases and V by 3 bases; bases with no gene match: 4. The germline V gene encodes CDR1 MNHNS and CDR2 SASEGT. The CDR3 consists of 15 residues. The CDR3 is CASSDRQGNNSPLHF. For the CDR3, the DNA is TGTGCCAGCAGTGACCGACAGGGTAATAATTCACCCCTCCACTTT.

J is TRBJ2-7 and V is TRBV3-1 (or the pseudogene TRBV3-2), with 8 bases matching TRBD1. Germline loops: CDR1 LGHDT, CDR2 YNNKEL (reference sequence). The CDR3 has 17 amino acids. The V gene end was trimmed by 0 bases and the J gene end by 4 bases; junction bases not matched to a gene: 11. The CDR3 DNA is TGTGCCAGCAGCCAAGATCCCCCCAGGGGGCTTCAGTACGAGCAGTACTTC. Residues: CASSQDPPRGLQYEQYF.

The chain uses TRBV6-6 and TRBJ1-2, with 9 bases aligning to TRBD1. J lost 4 bases, V lost 4 bases, and 7 bases had no gene match. Germline CDR1 is MNHNY and CDR2 is SVGAGI (reference sequence). This CDR3 is built from 15 residues. The CDR3 loop is CASSSSGQGGYGYTF. Written as DNA, the CDR3 is TGTGCCAGCAGTTCCTCGGGACAGGGAGGCTATGGCTACACCTTC.

The chain links TRBV9 to TRBJ1-1; D is ambiguous. Trimming cost V 4 bases and J 0 bases, with 13 bases left between them. This CDR3 has 15 residues. Germline V gene sequence: CDR1 SGDLS, CDR2 YYNGEE. CDR3 sequence: CASSPRVALNTEAFF. CDR3 bases: TGTGCCAGCAGCCCTCGGGTCGCTTTGAACACTGAAGCTTTCTTT.

This chain links TRBV7-2 with TRBJ1-4; 9 nucleotides agree with TRBD1. V shed 6 bases and J 0 bases; nucleotides not matched to a gene: 5. CDR1 and CDR2 from the germline V gene are SGHTA and FQGNSA. This CDR3 region has 16 residues. CDR3: CASRSTGGATNEKLFF. CDR3 DNA: TGTGCCAGCAGATCGACAGGGGGAGCAACTAATGAAAAACTGTTTTTT.

The genes are TRBV5-4 and TRBJ1-2, with TRBD1 matching over 11 bases. Germline CDR1 is SGHNT and CDR2 is YYREEE (reference sequence). This CDR3 has 15 residues. J was trimmed by 8 bases and V by 3 bases; bases with no gene match: 9. The CDR3 is CASSWQGQGASGYTF. CDR3 in DNA: TGTGCCAGCAGCTGGCAAGGACAGGGGGCATCGGGCTACACCTTC.

J is TRBJ2-7 and V is TRBV3-1 (or the pseudogene TRBV3-2), with D unclear. Trimming stripped 5 bases from V and 5 bases from J, with 10 bases between. There are 12 residues in the CDR3. CDR1 and CDR2 (germline): LGHDT, YNNKEL (reference sequence). The CDR3 spells CASSDRPNEQYF. DNA for the CDR3: TGTGCCAGCAGCGACCGGCCCAACGAGCAGTACTTC.

This clone has just one count. The rearrangement joins TRBV6-5 to TRBJ1-2; TRBD1 is a possible D gene (6 bases). The germline CDR1 and CDR2 sequences are MNHEY and SVGAGI. Deletions cut 1 base from V and 2 bases from J, with 11 bases between. The CDR3 loop spans 15 amino acids. The CDR3 sequence is CASSYWGGQNYGYTF. The CDR3 DNA follows: TGTGCCAGCAGTTACTGGGGGGGCCAGAACTATGGCTACACCTTC.

The chain combines TRBV6-6 with TRBJ1-1; D not certain. This CDR3 spans 14 amino acids. Trimming took off 4 bases at V and 1 base at J, with 10 bases between the two ends. CDR1 is MNHNY, CDR2 SVGAGI, per germline (reference sequence). The CDR3 DNA reads TGTGCCAGCAGTTCCCCCGGAAAGAACACTGAAGCTTTCTTT. It yields the protein CASSSPGKNTEAFF.

This CDR3 reads CASSFSEGAGNTIYF. CDR3 sequence (DNA): TGTGCCAGCAGCTTTAGCGAGGGGGCGGGAAACACCATATATTTT. This chain connects TRBV7-2 to TRBJ1-3; 7 bases are a match to TRBD1. Germline V gene data show CDR1 as SGHTA and CDR2 as FQGNSA. V shed 3 bases and J 4 bases; nucleotides not matched to a gene: 6. CDR3 length equals 15 residues.